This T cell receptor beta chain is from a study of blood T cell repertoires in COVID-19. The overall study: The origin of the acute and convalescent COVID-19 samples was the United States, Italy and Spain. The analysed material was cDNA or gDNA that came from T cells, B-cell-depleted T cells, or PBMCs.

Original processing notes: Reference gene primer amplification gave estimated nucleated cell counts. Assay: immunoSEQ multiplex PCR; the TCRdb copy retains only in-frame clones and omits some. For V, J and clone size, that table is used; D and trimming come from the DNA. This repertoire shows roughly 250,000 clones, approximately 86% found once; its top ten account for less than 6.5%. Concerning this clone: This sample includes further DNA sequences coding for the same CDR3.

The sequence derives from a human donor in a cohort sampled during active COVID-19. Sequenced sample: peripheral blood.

The CDR3, as DNA: TGTGCCACCAGTGATTTCGGGGATACGCAGTATTTT. It encodes CATSDFGDTQYF. The genes are TRBV24-1 and TRBJ2-3, with D uncertain. Between the trimmed V and J ends, which lost 1 base and 6 bases, there was a span of 4 bases. The CDR3 runs to 12 residues. CDR1 is KGHDR and CDR2 is SFDVKD in the germline V gene.